This T cell receptor beta chain was profiled in a study of breast tumors, draining lymph nodes, adjacent tissues. One entry per CDR3 protein results from TCRdb running MiXCR on the multiplex PCR reads. Of 120,000 to 150,000 distinct CDR3 sequences in the sample, 32% were seen once. Germline V gene data show CDR1 as MNHNY and CDR2 as SVGAGI (reference sequence). The CDR3 loop spans 13 amino acids. V lost 6 bases and J lost 2, with 5 bases in between. As concerns this clonotype: What it binds is not known.

Axillary draining lymph nodes of breast cancer patients supplied the node samples. Findings and caveats of the study: The lymph node origin of tumor T cells was framed as consistent with a hypothesis, not demonstrated. Data fit most tumor T cells coming from lymph node, expanding in tumor.

This chain uses TRBV6-6 with TRBJ1-6, with no clear D. The receptor was isolated from a female donor with breast cancer. Some clones in this sample may be carry-over from other donors' samples. Sequencing used axillary lymph node tissue. The CDR3 DNA is TGTGCCAGCAGGACAACCTATAATTCACCCCTCCACTTT. Residues: CASRTTYNSPLHF.